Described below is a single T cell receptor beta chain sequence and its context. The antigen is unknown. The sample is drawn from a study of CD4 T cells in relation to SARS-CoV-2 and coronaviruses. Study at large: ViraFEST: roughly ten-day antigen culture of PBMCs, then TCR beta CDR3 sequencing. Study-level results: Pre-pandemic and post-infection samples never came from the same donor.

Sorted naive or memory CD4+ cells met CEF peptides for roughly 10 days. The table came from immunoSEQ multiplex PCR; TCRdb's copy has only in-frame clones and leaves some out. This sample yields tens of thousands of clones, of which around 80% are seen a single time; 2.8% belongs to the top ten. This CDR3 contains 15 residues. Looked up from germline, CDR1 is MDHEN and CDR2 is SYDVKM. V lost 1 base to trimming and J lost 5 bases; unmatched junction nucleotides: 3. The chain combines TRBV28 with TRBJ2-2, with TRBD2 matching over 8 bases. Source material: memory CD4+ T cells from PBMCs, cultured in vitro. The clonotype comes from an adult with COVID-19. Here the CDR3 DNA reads TGTGCCAGCAGTTTATACGGGAGGGAGACCGGGGAGCTGTTTTTT. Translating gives CASSLYGRETGELFF. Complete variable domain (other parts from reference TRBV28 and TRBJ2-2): DVKVTQSSRYLVKRTGEKVFLECVQDMDHENMFWYRQDPGLGLRLIYFSYDVKMKEKGDIPEGYSVSREKKERFSLILESASTNQTSMYLCASSLYGRETGELFFGEGSRLTVL.